One sample yielded the 27 T cell receptor beta chains listed below, sequenced in a study of brain T cells in children with intractable seizures. Some clones are missing from TCRdb's copy, which holds only in-frame ones; the method was immunoSEQ multiplex PCR. This table has 80,000 or so clones, roughly 89% appearing once. The specimen was peripheral blood, collected at surgery. These receptors were collected from a girl aged 2-10 years with Rasmussen encephalitis and intractable seizures.

CDR3 in DNA: TGCGCCAGCAGCTTGGAGACGGGAAGGGGATTAGAGACCCAGTACTTC. Its translation is CASSLETGRGLETQYF. The chain combines TRBV5-1 with TRBJ2-5; D is tentatively TRBD1 or TRBD2 (5 bases each). CDR3 size: 16 residues. Trimming stripped 0 bases from V and 4 bases from J, with 16 bases between. The V gene's germline CDR1 is SGHRS and CDR2 YFSETQ.

The chain has TRBV5-1 and TRBJ2-7; no reliable D call. This CDR3 has 16 amino acids. Trimming cost V 4 bases and J 1 base, with 18 bases left between them. Germline V gene data show CDR1 as SGHRS and CDR2 as YFSETQ. The DNA for the CDR3 is TGCGCCAGCAGCCCTCCTTCCGTACAATTATCCTACGAGCAGTACTTC. This sequence encodes CASSPPSVQLSYEQYF.

The chain combines TRBV29-1 with TRBJ2-2; the D gene is possibly TRBD1 (6 bases). Germline values: CDR1 SQVTM, CDR2 ANQGSEA. This CDR3 spans 13 amino acids. Trimming took 4 bases from V and 4 from J, leaving 10 bases between them. DNA for the CDR3: TGCAGCGTTGGGGGGCTGGGCACCGGGGAGCTGTTTTTT. Translating it yields CSVGGLGTGELFF.

This clone was seen just once. This chain connects TRBV10-2 to TRBJ1-6; 8 nucleotides match TRBD1. The CDR3 contains 16 residues. With V trimmed by 3 bases and J by 7 bases, 8 bases remained unmatched. Germline CDR1 and CDR2: WSHSY and SAAADI. Here the CDR3 reads CASSDGQGAWNSPLHF. In nucleotides, the CDR3 is TGCGCCAGCAGTGATGGGCAGGGGGCTTGGAATTCACCCCTCCACTTT.

This chain joins TRBV27 and TRBJ1-5; D is undetermined. Germline values: CDR1 MNHEY, CDR2 SMNVEV (reference sequence). The CDR3 is made up of 14 amino acids. The germline V and J ends were trimmed by 3 bases and 9 bases, with 15 bases remaining between them. The CDR3 is CASSFIPESWPQHF. The CDR3 DNA sequence: TGTGCCAGCAGTTTCATTCCAGAATCATGGCCCCAGCATTTT.

The chain has TRBV10-2 and TRBJ2-1; D might be TRBD1 (5 bases). This CDR3 is built from 13 residues. Per germline, CDR1 WSHSY and CDR2 SAAADI. Trimming took 3 bases from V and 4 from J, leaving 7 bases between them. The CDR3 sequence: CASSDQGYNEQFF. In DNA, the CDR3 is TGCGCCAGCAGTGACCAGGGTTACAATGAGCAGTTCTTC.

This clone appeared once. V gene TRBV25-1 combines with J gene TRBJ2-2; 12 bases are shared with TRBD1. This CDR3 has 15 residues. The V and J ends lost 6 bases and 6 bases, in that order; junction bases with no gene match: 5. Germline assignment: CDR1 MGHDK and CDR2 SYGVNS. Here the CDR3 DNA reads TGTGCCAGCAGGAGGGACAGGGGGCACGCCGGGGAGCTGTTTTTT. Translated: CASRRDRGHAGELFF. Using reference TRBV25-1 and TRBJ2-2 for the parts outside the CDR3, the full variable domain is EADIYQTPRYLVIGTGKKITLECSQTMGHDKMYWYQQDPGMELHLIHYSYGVNSTEKGDLSSESTVSRIRTEHFPLTLESARPSHTSQYLCASRRDRGHAGELFFGEGSRLTVL.

The V call is TRBV30, the J call TRBJ1-3, with a tentative D call TRBD1 (5 bases). The CDR3 is made up of 13 amino acids. Germline V gene sequence: CDR1 GTSNPN, CDR2 SVGIG (reference sequence). Trimming stripped 5 bases from V and 4 bases from J, with 12 bases between. For the CDR3, the DNA is TGTGCCTGGGGTGGGGCGTTAGGAAACACCATATATTTT. As protein: CAWGGALGNTIYF. Full variable domain (rest looked up from reference TRBV30 and TRBJ1-3): SQTIHQWPATLVQPVGSPLSLECTVEGTSNPNLYWYRQAAGRGLQLLFYSVGIGQISSEVPQNLSASRPQDRQFILSSKKLLLSDSGFYLCAWGGALGNTIYFGEGSWLTVV.

The chain carries TRBV25-1 and TRBJ1-2; D perhaps matches TRBD1 (6 bases). The V and J ends lost 2 bases and 6 bases respectively, with 16 bases between them. The V gene's germline CDR1 is MGHDK and CDR2 SYGVNS. The CDR3 loop spans 15 amino acids. The CDR3 nucleotides read TGTGCCAGCAGTGAACCCGGGCGGGGGGCGCATGGCTACACCTTC. Translated, it gives CASSEPGRGAHGYTF.

V gene TRBV28 combines with J gene TRBJ1-1, with D perhaps TRBD1 (5 bases). CDR1 is MDHEN and CDR2 is SYDVKM in the germline V gene. The V end lost 5 bases, the J end lost 10 bases, and 20 bases lay between the germline ends. The CDR3 runs 14 residues. The CDR3 nucleotides read TGTGCCAGCAGTCCGGGTCGGGGGAGGAGGGGAGCTTTCTTT. This encodes CASSPGRGRRGAFF.

This chain connects TRBV3-1 (or the pseudogene TRBV3-2) to TRBJ1-2; 7 nucleotides align to TRBD1. Trimming removed 1 base from V and 5 bases from J; junction bases left unmatched: 4. The length of the CDR3 is 14 residues. CDR1 and CDR2 from the germline V gene are LGHDT and YNNKEL (reference sequence). CDR3 amino acids: CASSQATGIYGYTF. CDR3 bases: TGTGCCAGCAGCCAAGCGACAGGGATATATGGCTACACCTTC.

The rearrangement uses TRBV10-2 and TRBJ1-3; D is unclear. Germline V gene lookup returns CDR1 WSHSY and CDR2 SAAADI. The CDR3 loop spans 15 amino acids. The V gene lost 7 bases and the J gene lost 2 bases, with 15 bases spanning the gap. CDR3 sequence reads: CASMGLTSAGNTIYF. The CDR3, as DNA: TGCGCCAGCATGGGTTTGACATCCGCTGGAAACACCATATATTTT.

This clone was seen only a few times. The genes are TRBV24-1 and TRBJ2-2; no clear D gene. The CDR3 extends over 15 amino acids. CDR1 and CDR2 (germline): KGHDR, SFDVKD. Deletions cut 1 base from V and 0 bases from J, with 5 bases between. CDR3 protein: CATSDFRANTGELFF. The CDR3 DNA reads as TGTGCCACCAGTGATTTTCGGGCGAACACCGGGGAGCTGTTTTTT.

The V call is TRBV12-5, the J call TRBJ2-2; the D is unclear. Per germline, CDR1 LGHNT and CDR2 FRNRAP. The CDR3 is made up of 16 amino acids. Trimming left V 2 bases short and J 7 bases short, with 17 bases between. CDR3 amino acids: CASGLSPGAIDGELFF. CDR3 nucleotide sequence: TGTGCTAGTGGTTTGTCGCCCGGTGCCATCGACGGGGAGCTGTTTTTT.

This clone was counted many times. The identical CDR3 is also encoded by other nucleotide sequences in the sample. The rearrangement links TRBV7-2 to TRBJ1-2, with D unclear. Per the germline V gene, CDR1 is SGHTA and CDR2 is FQGNSA. Trimming shortened V by 5 bases and J by 2 bases, and 9 bases separated the two germline ends. CDR3 size: 13 residues. The CDR3 sequence is CASSLQLNYGYTF. Written as DNA, the CDR3 is TGTGCCAGCAGCCTACAGCTAAACTATGGCTACACCTTC.

The chain couples TRBV19 to TRBJ2-2; TRBD2 matches at 9 bases. Germline CDR1 reads LNHDA; CDR2 reads SQIVND (reference sequence). The CDR3 is 19 amino acids. The ends lost 0 bases at V and 4 bases at J; junction bases unmatched: 12. The CDR3, as DNA: TGTGCCAGTAGTATAGATGTAGGAGCGGGAGGCCGGGGCACCGGGGAGCTGTTTTTT. Its protein product is CASSIDVGAGGRGTGELFF.

This clone was recorded once. The chain couples TRBV6-5 to TRBJ2-7; 7 positions agree with TRBD1. Germline assignment: CDR1 MNHEY and CDR2 SVGAGI. This CDR3 is built from 13 residues. Trimming removed 6 bases from V and 2 bases from J; junction bases left unmatched: 4. The CDR3 is CASSDRAPYEQYF. The CDR3 nucleotides read TGTGCCAGCAGCGACAGGGCCCCCTACGAGCAGTACTTC.

This chain links TRBV7-9 with TRBJ2-7; D not certain. V was cut by 5 bases and J by 2 bases, with 10 bases left in between. The CDR3 sequence is 13 residues long. Germline V lookup: CDR1 SEHNR, CDR2 FQNEAQ (reference sequence). The CDR3 spells CASSPPNAYEQYF. The CDR3 DNA sequence: TGTGCCAGCAGCCCACCGAACGCCTACGAGCAGTACTTC. Combining the CDR3 with reference TRBV7-9 and TRBJ2-7 gives the whole variable domain DTGVSQNPRHKITKRGQNVTFRCDPISEHNRLYWYRQTLGQGPEFLTYFQNEAQLEKSRLLSDRFSAERPKGSFSTLEIQRTEQGDSAMYLCASSPPNAYEQYFGPGTRLTVT.

The chain links TRBV27 to TRBJ1-2; 7 nucleotides match TRBD1. Germline CDR1 and CDR2: MNHEY and SMNVEV (reference sequence). The V segment lost 5 bases and the J segment 3 bases; nucleotides outside the gene matches: 3. CDR3 length: 13 residues. The CDR3 region has the DNA TGTGCCAGCAGTGACCAGGGGGACTATGGCTACACCTTC. This translates into CASSDQGDYGYTF.

The chain recombines TRBV3-1 (or the pseudogene TRBV3-2) with TRBJ1-1, with D unresolved. The germline V gene has CDR1 LGHDT and CDR2 YNNKEL (reference sequence). The CDR3 runs 13 residues. V was clipped by 7 bases and J by 7 bases, with 16 bases between them. CDR3 DNA: TGTGCCAGCATTGGGGTTAAAAGCGGTGAAGCTTTCTTT. This translates into CASIGVKSGEAFF.

The chain recombines TRBV19 with TRBJ1-2, with 8 nucleotides matching TRBD1. CDR1 LNHDA and CDR2 SQIVND come from the germline V gene (reference sequence). The V gene end was trimmed by 6 bases and the J gene end by 6 bases; junction bases not matched to a gene: 6. CDR3 length: 13 residues. The chain's CDR3 is CASSLDRANGYTF. CDR3 in DNA: TGTGCCAGTAGCTTGGACAGGGCGAATGGCTACACCTTC.

The rearrangement joins TRBV29-1 to TRBJ2-7; no clear D gene. CDR3 length: 13 amino acids. The germline V and J ends were trimmed by 7 bases and 2 bases, with 15 bases remaining between them. Germline-derived CDR1 and CDR2 are SQVTM and ANQGSEA. The DNA of the CDR3 is TGCAGCGCCCGAGGTCAGGCCGCCTACGAGCAGTACTTC. Translating gives CSARGQAAYEQYF.

This clone was detected once. The chain combines TRBV10-3 with TRBJ2-7; 8 bases line up with TRBD2. This CDR3 has 14 residues. CDR1 and CDR2 from the germline V gene are ENHRY and SYGVKD. J was trimmed by 1 base and V by 2 bases; bases with no gene match: 1. CDR3 nucleotides: TGTGCCATCAGTGAGCCGGGGGGGTCCTACGAGCAGTACTTC. Translating gives CAISEPGGSYEQYF.

The chain is built from TRBV12-1 and TRBJ2-7; the table's D gene call, TRBD2, was not cross checked with the DNA. TRBV12-1 is a pseudogene. The CDR3 runs to 14 residues. In DNA form, the CDR3 reads TGTGCCAGCAGCTCCTGGACTAGCGGGAGCGAGCAGTACTTC. This sequence encodes CASSSWTSGSEQYF.

The J gene is TRBJ1-1, the V gene TRBV5-1, with 7 bases identical to TRBD1. J lost 5 bases, V lost 4 bases, and 17 bases had no gene match. Germline V CDR1 and CDR2: SGHRS, YFSETQ. CDR3 size: 17 residues. The CDR3 protein is CASSTEPGTVWGTEAFF. In DNA form, the CDR3 reads TGCGCCAGCAGCACGGAACCCGGGACAGTCTGGGGAACTGAAGCTTTCTTT.

V is TRBV5-4 and J is TRBJ2-5; 8 bases match TRBD1. The CDR3 loop spans 12 amino acids. V lost 3 bases and J lost 10; bases outside the gene matches: 5. From germline, CDR1 is SGHNT and CDR2 YYREEE (reference sequence). CDR3: CASSSPTGDQYF. Written as DNA, the CDR3 is TGTGCCAGCAGCTCCCCGACAGGGGACCAGTACTTC.

The chain has TRBV11-2 and TRBJ2-7; D gene uncertain. Looked up from germline, CDR1 is SGHAT and CDR2 is FQNNGV. The CDR3 consists of 14 residues. Trimming left V 4 bases short and J 0 bases short, with 10 bases between. In DNA, the CDR3 is TGTGCCAGCAGCTGGAGAGGATACTCCTACGAGCAGTACTTC. Its protein product is CASSWRGYSYEQYF.